This T cell receptor beta chain emerged from a study of blood T cell repertoires in COVID-19. Study in general: Samples came from the United States, Italy and Spain, spanning acute and convalescent COVID-19. In each case, the material was cDNA or gDNA derived from T cells, B-cell-depleted T cells, or PBMCs.

How the authors handled the data: Cell counts per sample came from amplifying reference gene primers. TCRdb keeps only in-frame clones here, not all; method: immunoSEQ multiplex PCR. Clone size and V and J calls were adopted from that table, with D and trimming inferred from the DNA. The sample lists approximately 240,000 clones; nearly 90% were seen once. This CDR3 region has 14 residues. Germline CDR1 reads MNHEY; CDR2 reads SVGAGI. Trimming removed 7 bases at V and 5 bases at J, with 17 bases between. The rearrangement uses TRBV6-5 and TRBJ1-2; D is perhaps TRBD1 (5 bases). This clonotype was sampled from a woman aged 35 to 49 who had recovered from COVID-19. The material sequenced was peripheral blood. The CDR3 reads CASIITGTAYGYTF. For the CDR3, the DNA is TGTGCCAGCATTATAACCGGGACTGCTTATGGCTACACCTTC.